The rows below give T cell receptor beta chains drawn from one sample of a study of T-cell reconstitution after alpha-beta-depleted transplantation in children. One entry per CDR3 protein results from TCRdb running MiXCR on the PCR reads. The data show hundreds of thousands of distinct CDR3 sequences, approximately 20% seen once. The sample here was PBMCs from the stem cell graft donor, taken from the stem cell graft. All receptors come from a human donor who donated a stem cell graft to a child with acute lymphoblastic leukemia. The CDR3 runs from the conserved cysteine through the conserved F or W. Rows may omit the clone size; those that give it use once, few, many or a size class.

>TRBJ2-1|-|TRBV27
CASSLNGPYNEQFF
>TRBJ1-2|few|TRBV12-3/TRBV12-4
CASRIGQQFGYTF
>TRBJ2-4|-|TRBV5-1
CASSRRTGGSRRYF
>TRBJ2-2|few|TRBV7-6
CASSLTRRNTGELFF
>TRBJ2-5|-|TRBV5-1
CAGSLQGTRQETQYF
>TRBJ2-4|few|TRBV27
CASSSVMSENIQYF
>TRBJ2-1|-|TRBV5-4
CASSTTGLAGAYNEQFF
>TRBJ1-2|many|TRBV11-2
CASSSEGLLNYGYTF
>TRBJ1-1|few|TRBV20-1
CSARDRGAGTEAFF
>TRBJ2-3|few|TRBV7-2
CASSPGANTDTQYF
>TRBJ2-7|many|TRBV14
CASSQRTSGAYEQYF
>TRBJ1-2|few|TRBV9
CASSVDTGIYGYTF
>TRBJ2-2|-|TRBV7-8
CASSEPGLVRSGELFF
>TRBJ2-1|few|TRBV3-1
CASSQDSGAGALEQFF
>TRBJ2-1|few|TRBV20-1
CSADLPFNEQFF
>TRBJ2-7|-|TRBV7-3
CASSPGPPAYEQYF
>TRBJ1-5|few|TRBV12-3/TRBV12-4
CASSLEPQPQHF
>TRBJ2-5|-|TRBV20-1
CSASPHGLAGAETQYF
>TRBJ2-3|few|TRBV25-1
CASHLRGTQYF
>TRBJ2-7|-|TRBV20-1
CSARTIPGTGGYEQYF
>TRBJ2-1|-|TRBV7-9
CAISLGPGGGSYNEQFF
>TRBJ2-7|-|TRBV7-9
CASSQTHTISYEQYF
>TRBJ2-2|few|TRBV20-1
CSARQGFRTGELFF
>TRBJ1-4|-|TRBV21-1
CASSKRPDEKLFF
>TRBJ2-7|few|TRBV18
CASSPFGSHYEQYF
>TRBJ2-1|-|TRBV18
CASSPNGRPNEQFF
>TRBJ2-2|-|TRBV25-1
CASSADWGQGSYTGELFF
>TRBJ2-1|few|TRBV6-5
CASSYYILAGGDEQFF
>TRBJ2-1|few|TRBV5-1
CASKEFYNEQFF
>TRBJ1-1|few|TRBV29-1
CSVEDHGRQGMNTEAFF
>TRBJ2-7|-|TRBV27
CASSQPGQGRYEQYF
>TRBJ2-3|-|TRBV3-1
CASSQDWRERDTQYF
>TRBJ2-2|-|TRBV3-1
CASGQGRAGELFF
>TRBJ2-3|-|TRBV12-3/TRBV12-4
CASSFSELAGADTQYF
>TRBJ2-7|-|TRBV20-1
CSGAGQYEQYF
>TRBJ2-2|few|TRBV5-1
CASSLLAGTGELFF
>TRBJ1-5|few|TRBV7-9
CASSSLGGAQGNQPQHF
>TRBJ1-2|few|TRBV7-9
CASSSTGHNYGYTF
>TRBJ1-4|-|TRBV20-1
CSARQGLNEKLFF
>TRBJ2-1|-|TRBV14
CASSQEGTTSSYNEQFF
>TRBJ1-1|few|TRBV5-6
CASSYKGEAFF
>TRBJ2-1|-|TRBV12-3/TRBV12-4
CASSPGGVGGGYNEQFF
>TRBJ2-7|-|TRBV5-1
CASSSGSGSRYEQYF
>TRBJ2-7|-|TRBV20-1
CSASRRTSSYEQYF
>TRBJ2-5|-|TRBV12-3/TRBV12-4
CASSAGLPYQETQYF
>TRBJ2-1|-|TRBV12-3/TRBV12-4
CASSPQQWGGNNEQFF
>TRBJ2-1|-|TRBV4-2
CASSQERAGPNEQFF
>TRBJ2-7|few|TRBV9
CASSASRTGVIYEQYF
>TRBJ1-2|few|TRBV11-1
CASSLVATPGPDSNYGYTF